What follows are 17 T cell receptor beta chains derived from one specimen sequenced in a study of blood T cell repertoires in COVID-19. Clones were sequenced by immunoSEQ multiplex PCR, and TCRdb holds only the in-frame ones, with some missing. The data show approximately 480,000 clones, around 87% seen once. The specimen sequenced was PBMCs or T cells enriched from blood (not recorded which). The receptor set was obtained from a woman aged 18 to 35 who had recovered from COVID-19.

The J gene is TRBJ1-1, the V gene TRBV18; possibly TRBD1 for D (6 bases). The CDR3 totals 15 residues. Deletions cut 4 bases from V and 2 bases from J, with 14 bases between. CDR1 KGHSH and CDR2 LQKENI come from the germline V gene. The chain's CDR3 is CASSLQRGQNTEAFF. Here the CDR3 DNA reads TGTGCCAGCTCACTTCAGAGGGGACAAAACACTGAAGCTTTCTTT.

The gene calls are TRBV19 and TRBJ1-2; 11 nucleotides match TRBD1. The CDR3 sequence is 13 residues long. V shed 4 bases and J 7 bases; nucleotides not matched to a gene: 2. Germline CDR1 LNHDA, CDR2 SQIVND (reference sequence). The CDR3 loop reads CASSTGTGGGYTF. The CDR3 DNA reads as TGTGCCAGTAGTACAGGGACAGGGGGTGGCTACACCTTC.

The CDR3 sequence is CASSLHRATYEQYF. Here the CDR3 DNA reads TGTGCCAGCAGTTTACACAGGGCGACCTACGAGCAGTACTTC. The chain recombines TRBV28 with TRBJ2-7; a possible D gene is TRBD1 (6 bases). Germline lookup yields CDR1 MDHEN and CDR2 SYDVKM. This CDR3 is built from 14 residues. The V end lost 2 bases, the J end lost 2 bases, and 10 bases lay between the germline ends. Combining the CDR3 with reference TRBV28 and TRBJ2-7 gives the whole variable domain DVKVTQSSRYLVKRTGEKVFLECVQDMDHENMFWYRQDPGLGLRLIYFSYDVKMKEKGDIPEGYSVSREKKERFSLILESASTNQTSMYLCASSLHRATYEQYFGPGTRLTVT.

A single count supports this clone. The chain couples TRBV12-3 or TRBV12-4 to TRBJ1-1; D may be TRBD1 (5 bases). V shed 5 bases and J shed 8 bases, with 12 bases lying between them. This CDR3 contains 12 residues. CDR3 bases: TGTGCCAGCAGTCGAGACAGCCCCGAAGCTTTCTTT. It encodes CASSRDSPEAFF.

The chain uses TRBV30 and TRBJ1-3, with 8 bases aligning to TRBD1. V was pared by 1 base and J by 4 bases, with 9 bases of the junction left unmatched. The CDR3 totals 16 residues. Germline CDR1 is GTSNPN and CDR2 is SVGIG (reference sequence). This chain's CDR3 is CAWSARRQGSGNTIYF. The CDR3 bases are TGTGCCTGGAGTGCCCGAAGACAGGGGTCCGGAAACACCATATATTTT.

The chain couples TRBV2 to TRBJ1-4, with D hard to call. The CDR3 spans 12 residues. V was pared by 6 bases and J by 8 bases, with 10 bases between. Germline lookup yields CDR1 SNHLY and CDR2 FYNNEI. For the CDR3, the DNA is TGTGCCAGCAGCTCGGGTGTGGAAAAACTGTTTTTT. Amino acids: CASSSGVEKLFF.

The rearrangement uses TRBV30 and TRBJ2-5, with D maybe TRBD1 (6 bases). In germline, CDR1 is GTSNPN, CDR2 SVGIG (reference sequence). V was pared by 6 bases and J by 5 bases, with 16 bases between. This CDR3 is 13 amino acids long. CDR3 sequence (DNA): TGTGCCTGCAAACAGGGCAGAGGGGAGACCCAGTACTTC. Amino acid sequence: CACKQGRGETQYF. The full variable domain, completed using reference TRBV30 and TRBJ2-5, is SQTIHQWPATLVQPVGSPLSLECTVEGTSNPNLYWYRQAAGRGLQLLFYSVGIGQISSEVPQNLSASRPQDRQFILSSKKLLLSDSGFYLCACKQGRGETQYFGPGTRLLVL.

The rearrangement uses TRBV11-2 and TRBJ2-5; D unclear. The CDR3 is 14 residues long. Per the germline V gene, CDR1 is SGHAT and CDR2 is FQNNGV. The V and J ends lost 5 bases and 5 bases respectively, with 15 bases between them. The CDR3 DNA is TGTGCCAGCAGCCCTACTTGGGCTGGGGAGACCCAGTACTTC. It encodes CASSPTWAGETQYF.

The gene calls are TRBV2 and TRBJ2-3; 8 bases match TRBD1. The CDR3 sequence is 15 residues long. Germline V gene lookup returns CDR1 SNHLY and CDR2 FYNNEI. With V trimmed by 6 bases and J by 2 bases, 7 bases remained unmatched. The DNA of the CDR3 is TGTGCCAGCAGGGATAGGGACAGGTACACAGATACGCAGTATTTT. Protein: CASRDRDRYTDTQYF.

The DNA for the CDR3 is TGCAGTGCTAGTGGGGGGCGCGACTATGGCTACACCTTC. Translation gives CSASGGRDYGYTF. The rearrangement links TRBV20-1 to TRBJ1-2; D may be TRBD1 (6 bases). V dropped 3 bases and J dropped 3 bases, with 11 bases sitting between them. CDR1 is DFQATT and CDR2 is SNEGSKA in the germline V gene (reference sequence). CDR3 size: 13 residues.

This chain uses TRBV6-6 with TRBJ2-1; the D gene is possibly TRBD1 (6 bases). Germline V lookup: CDR1 MNHNY, CDR2 SVGAGI (reference sequence). V lost 2 bases to trimming and J lost 6 bases, with 14 bases between them. The CDR3 contains 15 residues. The CDR3 nucleotides are TGTGCCAGCAGTTACGGGACACCGGACATCAATGAGCAGTTCTTC. Protein: CASSYGTPDINEQFF.

The chain has TRBV10-3 and TRBJ1-1; maybe TRBD1 (6 bases). The CDR3 has 15 amino acids. With 0 bases removed from V and 6 bases from J, the gap between germline ends came to 14 bases. Germline-derived CDR1 and CDR2 are ENHRY and SYGVKD. The DNA of the CDR3 is TGTGCCATCAGTGAGTCTGGCCAGGGGTATGCTGAAGCTTTCTTT. Protein sequence: CAISESGQGYAEAFF.

The DNA for the CDR3 is TGTGCCAGCTCACCCCAGGAGGGCCGGGAGCTGTTTTTT. Encoded protein: CASSPQEGRELFF. V usage is TRBV18 and J usage is TRBJ2-2, with D possibly TRBD2 on 6 matching bases. CDR3 length: 13 residues. V gave up 3 bases and J gave up 9 bases, with 11 bases separating them. Germline-derived CDR1 and CDR2 are KGHSH and LQKENI.

The genes are TRBV5-6 and TRBJ2-3, with TRBD2 matching over 8 bases. Germline values: CDR1 SGHDT, CDR2 YYEEEE. There are 16 residues in the CDR3. V dropped 3 bases and J dropped 1; count of bases not matched to a gene: 7. The CDR3, as DNA: TGTGCCAGCAGCTCGGAGCGGGGGCCTCGCACAGATACGCAGTATTTT. This gives the protein CASSSERGPRTDTQYF.

The chain carries TRBV25-1 and TRBJ2-1, with 8 bases matching TRBD1. This CDR3 region has 15 residues. Germline V gives CDR1 MGHDK, CDR2 SYGVNS. With 2 bases clipped from V and 3 bases from J, the junction kept 3 bases outside the gene matches. The CDR3 DNA follows: TGTGCCAGCAGTGAAGGGACAGGCGTCTACAATGAGCAGTTCTTC. Translating it yields CASSEGTGVYNEQFF.

This clone is a singleton in its sample. The V call is TRBV19, the J call TRBJ1-3; D uncertain. The V end lost 6 bases, the J end lost 0 bases, and 15 bases lay between the germline ends. The CDR3 contains 16 residues. Germline V gives CDR1 LNHDA, CDR2 SQIVND (reference sequence). The CDR3 is CASSRLSPFSGNTIYF. As DNA, the CDR3 is TGTGCCAGTAGCCGTCTTTCCCCGTTCTCTGGAAACACCATATATTTT.

The V call is TRBV2, the J call TRBJ1-1; D is uncertain. This CDR3 is built from 10 residues. Germline values: CDR1 SNHLY, CDR2 FYNNEI. The V end was cut by 5 bases, the J end by 10 bases, with 8 bases between. The CDR3: CASSLRGAFF. CDR3 coding DNA: TGTGCCAGCAGTCTGCGCGGAGCTTTCTTT.